This record covers a single T cell receptor beta chain. Seattle patients were enrolled while actively infected and followed longitudinally. Measured with immunoSEQ multiplex PCR; TCRdb has only the in-frame clones, and not every one. The sample holds about 170,000 clones, 85% seen once. Trimming stripped 1 base from V and 0 bases from J, with 7 bases between. CDR1 SGHDN and CDR2 FVKESK come from the germline V gene. There are 15 residues in the CDR3. This sample is part of a study of blood T cell repertoires in COVID-19. This TCR came from a woman over 75 with COVID-19, enrolled during active disease. This chain joins TRBV14 and TRBJ1-3; D not certain. Source material: peripheral blood. CDR3 nucleotides: TGTGCCAGCAGCCAAGTTCACAACTCTGGAAACACCATATATTTT. Amino acids: CASSQVHNSGNTIYF.